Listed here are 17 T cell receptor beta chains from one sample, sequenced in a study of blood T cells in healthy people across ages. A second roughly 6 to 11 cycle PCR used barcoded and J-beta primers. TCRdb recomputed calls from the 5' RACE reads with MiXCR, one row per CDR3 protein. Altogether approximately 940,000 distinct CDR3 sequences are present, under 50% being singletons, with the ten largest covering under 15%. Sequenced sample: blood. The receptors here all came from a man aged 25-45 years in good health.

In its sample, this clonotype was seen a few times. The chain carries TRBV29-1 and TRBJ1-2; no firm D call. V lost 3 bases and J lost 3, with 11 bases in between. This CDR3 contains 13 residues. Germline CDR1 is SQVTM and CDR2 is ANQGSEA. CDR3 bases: TGCAGCGTTGATGACGGGAGCGACTATGGCTACACCTTC. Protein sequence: CSVDDGSDYGYTF.

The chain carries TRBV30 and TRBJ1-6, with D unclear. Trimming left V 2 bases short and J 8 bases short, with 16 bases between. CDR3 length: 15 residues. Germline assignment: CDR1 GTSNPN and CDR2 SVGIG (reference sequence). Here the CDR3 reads CAWSSNMGRHSPLHF. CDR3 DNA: TGTGCCTGGAGTTCTAACATGGGCCGGCATTCACCCCTCCACTTT.

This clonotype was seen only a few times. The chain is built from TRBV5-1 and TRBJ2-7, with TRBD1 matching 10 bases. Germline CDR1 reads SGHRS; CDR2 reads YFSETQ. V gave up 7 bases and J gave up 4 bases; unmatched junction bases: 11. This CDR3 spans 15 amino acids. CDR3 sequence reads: CASGDQGQGLYEQYF. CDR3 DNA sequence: TGCGCCAGCGGAGACCAGGGACAGGGGCTGTACGAGCAGTACTTC.

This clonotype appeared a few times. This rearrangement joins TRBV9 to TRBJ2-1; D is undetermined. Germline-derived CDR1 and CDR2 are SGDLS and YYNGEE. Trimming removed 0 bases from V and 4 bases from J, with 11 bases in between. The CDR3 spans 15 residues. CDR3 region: CASSVVQSPYNEQFF. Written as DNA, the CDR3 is TGTGCCAGCAGCGTAGTACAATCTCCTTACAATGAGCAGTTCTTC. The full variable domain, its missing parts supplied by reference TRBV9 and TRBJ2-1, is DSGVTQTPKHLITATGQRVTLRCSPRSGDLSVYWYQQSLDQGLQFLIQYYNGEERAKGNILERFSAQQFPDLHSELNLSSLELGDSALYFCASSVVQSPYNEQFFGPGTRLTVL.

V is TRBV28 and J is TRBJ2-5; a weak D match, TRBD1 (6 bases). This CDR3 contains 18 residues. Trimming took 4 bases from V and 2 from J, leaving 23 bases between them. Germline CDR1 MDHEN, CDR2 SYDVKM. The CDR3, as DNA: TGTGCCAGCAGTTCGCCCCTTCCGGGGAAGGGGGAGCAAGAGACCCAGTACTTC. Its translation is CASSSPLPGKGEQETQYF.

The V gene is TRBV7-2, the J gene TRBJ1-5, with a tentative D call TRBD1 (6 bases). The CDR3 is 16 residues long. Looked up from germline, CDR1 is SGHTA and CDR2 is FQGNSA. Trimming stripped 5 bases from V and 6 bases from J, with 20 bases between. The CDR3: CASSVNEGGNGQPQHF. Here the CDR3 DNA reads TGTGCCAGCAGCGTCAATGAAGGGGGGAACGGTCAGCCCCAGCATTTT.

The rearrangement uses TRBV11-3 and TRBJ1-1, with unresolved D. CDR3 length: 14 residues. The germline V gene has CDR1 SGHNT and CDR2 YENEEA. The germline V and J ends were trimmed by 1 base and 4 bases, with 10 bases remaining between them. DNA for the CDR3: TGTGCCAGCAGCTTAGTGCCCCTCGGCACTGAAGCTTTCTTT. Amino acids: CASSLVPLGTEAFF.

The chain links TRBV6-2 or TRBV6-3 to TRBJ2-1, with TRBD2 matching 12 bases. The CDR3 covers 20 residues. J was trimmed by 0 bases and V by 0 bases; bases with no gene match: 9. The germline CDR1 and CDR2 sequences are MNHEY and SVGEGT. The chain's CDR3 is CASSYSTPTSGGNSYNEQFF. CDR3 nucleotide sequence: TGTGCCAGCAGTTACTCGACTCCAACTAGCGGGGGGAACTCCTACAATGAGCAGTTCTTC.

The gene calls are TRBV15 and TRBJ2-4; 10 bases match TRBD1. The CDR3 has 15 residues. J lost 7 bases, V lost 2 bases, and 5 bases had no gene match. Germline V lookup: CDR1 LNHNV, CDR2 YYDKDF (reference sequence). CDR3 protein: CATSRTTGGRNIQYF. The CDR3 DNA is TGTGCCACCAGCAGAACGACAGGGGGCAGGAACATTCAGTACTTC.

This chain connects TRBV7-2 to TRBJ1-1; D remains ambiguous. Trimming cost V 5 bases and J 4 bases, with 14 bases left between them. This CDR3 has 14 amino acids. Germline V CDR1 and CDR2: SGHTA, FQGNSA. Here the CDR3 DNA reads TGTGCCAGCAGCCCGACCGGCCTCCTCACTGAAGCTTTCTTT. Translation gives CASSPTGLLTEAFF.

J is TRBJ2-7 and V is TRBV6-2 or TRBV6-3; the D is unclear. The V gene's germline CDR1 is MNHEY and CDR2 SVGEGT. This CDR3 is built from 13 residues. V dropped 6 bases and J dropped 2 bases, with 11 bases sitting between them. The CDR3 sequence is CASSDDKPYEQYF. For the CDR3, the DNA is TGTGCCAGCAGCGATGACAAACCCTACGAGCAGTACTTC.

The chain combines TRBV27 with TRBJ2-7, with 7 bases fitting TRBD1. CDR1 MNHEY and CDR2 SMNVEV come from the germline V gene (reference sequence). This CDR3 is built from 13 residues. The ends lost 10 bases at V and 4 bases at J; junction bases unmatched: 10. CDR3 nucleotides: TGTGCCACCGGACCGGGACAGTCATACGAGCAGTACTTC. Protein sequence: CATGPGQSYEQYF.

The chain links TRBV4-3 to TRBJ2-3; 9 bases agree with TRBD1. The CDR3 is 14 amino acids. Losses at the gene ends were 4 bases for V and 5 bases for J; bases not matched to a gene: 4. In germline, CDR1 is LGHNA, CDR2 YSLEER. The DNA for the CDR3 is TGCGCCAGCAGCCCCATGGGACAGGGAGATACGCAGTATTTT. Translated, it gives CASSPMGQGDTQYF.

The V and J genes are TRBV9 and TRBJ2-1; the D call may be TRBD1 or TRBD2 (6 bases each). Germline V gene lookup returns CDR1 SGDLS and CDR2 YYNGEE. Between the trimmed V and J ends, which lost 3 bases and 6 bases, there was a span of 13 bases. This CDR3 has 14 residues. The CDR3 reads CASSASGAFNEQFF. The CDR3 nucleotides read TGTGCCAGCAGCGCCTCGGGGGCCTTCAATGAGCAGTTCTTC.

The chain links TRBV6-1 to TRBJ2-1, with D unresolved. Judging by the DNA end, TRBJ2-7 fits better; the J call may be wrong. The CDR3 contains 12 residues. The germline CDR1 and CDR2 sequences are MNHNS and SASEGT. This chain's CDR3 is CASSEVLNEQYF. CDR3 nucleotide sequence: TGTGCCAGCAGTGAAGTGCTCAATGAGCAGTACTTC.

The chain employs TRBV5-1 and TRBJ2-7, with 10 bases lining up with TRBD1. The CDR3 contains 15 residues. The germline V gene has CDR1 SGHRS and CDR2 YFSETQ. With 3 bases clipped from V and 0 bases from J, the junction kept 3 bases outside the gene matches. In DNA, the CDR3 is TGCGCCAGCAGCTGGACAGGGGGTAACTCCTACGAGCAGTACTTC. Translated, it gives CASSWTGGNSYEQYF. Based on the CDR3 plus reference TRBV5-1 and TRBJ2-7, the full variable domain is KAGVTQTPRYLIKTRGQQVTLSCSPISGHRSVSWYQQTPGQGLQFLFEYFSETQRNKGNFPGRFSGRQFSNSRSEMNVSTLELGDSALYLCASSWTGGNSYEQYFGPGTRLTVT.

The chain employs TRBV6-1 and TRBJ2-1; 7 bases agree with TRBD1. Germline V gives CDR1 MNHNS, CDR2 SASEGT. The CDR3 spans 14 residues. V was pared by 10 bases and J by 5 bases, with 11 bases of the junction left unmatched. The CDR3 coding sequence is TGTGCCAACAGGGGCCCGACAGGGAACAATGAGCAGTTCTTC. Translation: CANRGPTGNNEQFF.